This T cell receptor (beta chain) was retrieved from a study of OX40 agonist ivuxolimab in advanced cancers. Looking at the study overall: A mean age of about 56 years, range roughly 23 to 85, was recorded, and approximately 80% were male.

The CDR3 has 14 residues. The germline V gene encodes CDR1 MNHEY and CDR2 SVGAGI. The germline V and J ends were trimmed by 2 bases and 3 bases, with 10 bases remaining between them. The data were produced by immunoSEQ multiplex PCR, yet TCRdb's version contains in-frame clones alone and is incomplete. The sample lists some 9,000 clones, around 92% occurring once. This specimen consisted of CD4+ or CD8+ T cells sorted from blood, obtained in a trial of the OX40 agonist ivuxolimab. The gene calls are TRBV6-5 and TRBJ1-2, with D possibly TRBD1 on 6 matching bases. This clonotype was sampled from an adult with an advanced solid tumor such as melanoma, head and neck, liver or kidney cancer. In DNA, the CDR3 is TGTGCCAGCAGTTACGGGGGGGCTTACTATGGCTACACCTTC. Translation: CASSYGGAYYGYTF.